The entry below describes one T cell receptor beta chain. This clonotype was counted only a few times. Its binding antigen is unknown. No base quality values were provided; no much bigger clone lies one nucleotide off. The CDR3 spans 15 residues, from the cysteine through the phenylalanine. This entry keeps only the CDR3 DNA: 45 bases, framed from base 1. V loses 4 bases of germline sequence and J loses 0 bases, and the interval between the two ends is 9 bases. CDR1 and CDR2 are read off the germline V gene as SGHVS and FNYEAQ. The entry originates in a study of blood T cells in healthy people across ages (dated by TCRdb to 2015 to 2017). The study in broad terms: In model experiments, roughly one uniquely barcoded TCR beta cDNA molecule per two T cells was captured by template switching. The study measured age-related changes in TCR beta repertoire diversity using deep sequencing normalized with unique cDNA molecular identifiers. The donors were split into four age groups: young (average 16 years), middle-aged (over 35), aged (62) and long-lived (roughly 86). Donors of different ages were randomly distributed across sequencing lanes to avoid experimental bias. The study analyzed two additional independent replicas of 1 million unique cDNA reads from the same blood draw for two donors, one aged 18 to 30 and one aged 80 or older.

Donors were around 37 systemically healthy Caucasian individuals from Russia aged about 6 to 100 years. About 9.8 milliliters of peripheral blood were drawn from each donor into EDTA-treated Vacutainer tubes. Ficoll-Paque density-gradient centrifugation was used to isolate PBMCs, with at least 7 million obtained per sample. Trizol reagent was used to extract total RNA from the PBMCs, yielding at least 6 micrograms per sample. The percentages of naive CD45RAhigh/CD27high T cells were determined by flow cytometry on a PBMC aliquot from every donor. The receptor library was made with 5' RACE. The data were produced on an Illumina HiSeq 2500. The second PCR ran for roughly 7 to 11 cycles and used a J-beta primer mix along with a sample-barcoded 5' primer. Each TCR beta cDNA molecule received a unique molecular identifier from a template-switch 5' adaptor carrying 12 random nucleotides. Each sample yielded at least 2.5 million CDR3-containing paired-end reads. First-strand cDNA was synthesized from all RNA with the Mint cDNA synthesis kit, primed by a TRBC-specific oligonucleotide. All cDNA was treated with uracil-DNA glycosylase and then went through a first 18-cycle PCR with the universal primers M1SS and BC2_uni_R. The paper's data handling went like this. For normalization, 1 million high-quality reads, each with a distinct molecular identifier, were randomly selected from each sample. Reads sharing molecular identifiers were discarded rather than binned into consensus sequences. MiTCR, with a Q25 quality threshold and the strictest error-elimination algorithm, was used for CDR3 identification, clonotype clustering and error correction. A nonparametric unseen species model with Euler transformation was used to estimate lower-bound total TCR beta diversity. TCRdb reprocessed the public reads (quality trimming at Q25 with fastp, clone calling with MiXCR) and kept in-frame beta chains. CDR3 protein sequences are deduplicated, and each keeps its most common genes and DNA. TCRdb's processing, not the authors' own work, is the source of the V and J calls. The sample has about 1.4 million distinct CDR3 sequences on record, around 59% of them singletons. In total, the top ten clones hold over 5.5% of the sample.

The paper's findings and limits, for the study overall: As age increased, observed TCR beta diversity per million T cells dropped in a roughly linear way, and a significant reduction was already evident by age about 40. The percentage of naive T cells measured by flow cytometry correlated strongly with observed TCR beta diversity. The CMV infection status of donors was not known, potentially confounding age-related changes in expanded clonotypes. Estimates of total diversity based on one million sequenced T cells were regarded as lower bounds and as underestimates. Compared with the aged group, the long-lived group had more naive CD4+ T cells, fewer expanded clones and increased TCR diversity, a pattern suggesting age selection. Because profiling used bulk unsorted PBMCs, naive and antigen-experienced compartments could not be compared conclusively.

The sample comprised blood. Rearrangement joined TRBV7-6 to TRBJ1-4; the D segment cannot be called with confidence. This sequence originates from a man aged 18-30 years in good health. Here is the DNA: TGTGCCAGCAGCTCTCACAGTGCAACTAATGAAAAACTGTTTTTT. This is translated as CASSSHSATNEKLFF.